This passage covers 26 T cell receptor beta chains from one sample sequenced in a study of blood T cell repertoires in COVID-19 (dated by TCRdb to 2020 to 2022). Receptor libraries were prepared by the immunoSEQ multiplex PCR assay. TCRdb carries this immuneACCESS record with in-frame sequences only. Its versions omit some clonotypes, under half of them owing to an unresolved V gene in the studies checked, with the rest unexplained. For this sample the table gives about 63,000 clones, of which 74% were detected only once. Of the sample, about 30% falls within the top ten clones. The source material was peripheral blood. These receptors came from a woman older than 75 with acute or convalescent COVID-19.

The V gene is TRBV27, the J gene TRBJ2-1; 8 bases map to TRBD1. CDR1 and CDR2 (germline): MNHEY, SMNVEV (reference sequence). V lost 5 bases and J lost 4; bases outside the gene matches: 7. CDR3 length: 15 amino acids. CDR3 loop: CASSGFRDRYNEQFF. The CDR3 coding sequence is TGTGCCAGCAGTGGATTCCGGGACAGGTACAATGAGCAGTTCTTC.

This clone was picked up a small number of times. The J gene is TRBJ1-1, the V gene TRBV29-1, with D uncertain. The germline V and J ends were trimmed by 7 bases and 3 bases, with 9 bases remaining between them. CDR3 length equals 11 residues. Germline lookup yields CDR1 SQVTM and CDR2 ANQGSEA. CDR3 residues: CSARQDTEAFF. In DNA, the CDR3 is TGCAGCGCACGCCAGGACACTGAAGCTTTCTTT.

The CDR3, as DNA: TGCGCCAGCAGCTTGATGGCGGGGGAGGGTGAGCAGTTCTTC. Translating gives CASSLMAGEGEQFF. The gene calls are TRBV5-1 and TRBJ2-1, with 7 bases that match TRBD2. The germline CDR1 and CDR2 sequences are SGHRS and YFSETQ. With V trimmed by 1 base and J by 9 bases, 7 bases remained unmatched. CDR3 length equals 14 residues.

The rearrangement uses TRBV9 and TRBJ2-7; 7 positions agree with TRBD1. J gave up 7 bases and V 4 bases, and 11 bases lay outside the gene matches. CDR1 is SGDLS, CDR2 YYNGEE, per germline. CDR3 length equals 14 residues. CDR3 sequence: CASSPRSGRGEQYF. DNA for the CDR3: TGTGCCAGCAGCCCCCGGAGTGGCAGGGGGGAGCAGTACTTC.

The chain couples TRBV19 to TRBJ2-1; D is possibly TRBD2 (6 bases). The CDR3 runs to 15 residues. V was pared by 5 bases and J by 0 bases, with 11 bases between. The germline V gene has CDR1 LNHDA and CDR2 SQIVND (reference sequence). In DNA form, the CDR3 reads TGTGCCAGTAGTCCGGGACTGAGCTCCTACAATGAGCAGTTCTTC. Translation gives CASSPGLSSYNEQFF. Full variable domain (missing parts from reference TRBV19 and TRBJ2-1): DGGITQSPKYLFRKEGQNVTLSCEQNLNHDAMYWYRQDPGQGLRLIYYSQIVNDFQKGDIAEGYSVSREKKESFPLTVTSAQKNPTAFYLCASSPGLSSYNEQFFGPGTRLTVL.

Only a few counts were recorded for this clone. This chain links TRBV11-2 with TRBJ2-2; D call uncertain. V lost 1 base and J 6 bases, leaving 9 bases between the germline ends. The CDR3 sequence is 14 residues long. Germline values: CDR1 SGHAT, CDR2 FQNNGV. The CDR3 spells CASSLGRRSGELFF. The CDR3 DNA reads as TGTGCCAGCAGCTTAGGAAGGCGGTCCGGGGAGCTGTTTTTT.

This clone was counted between two and nine times. The V call is TRBV7-9, the J call TRBJ2-4; the D is unclear. Trimming left V 0 bases short and J 1 base short, with 4 bases between. Germline CDR1 is SEHNR and CDR2 is FQNEAQ (reference sequence). The CDR3 sequence is 14 residues long. DNA of the CDR3: TGTGCCAGCAGCTTAGCGGCCGCCAAAAACATTCAGTACTTC. It codes for CASSLAAAKNIQYF.

In its sample, this clone was seen a few times. The chain carries TRBV3-1 (or the pseudogene TRBV3-2) and TRBJ2-3; TRBD2 matches 11 bases. Germline values: CDR1 LGHDT, CDR2 YNNKEL (reference sequence). The CDR3 extends over 16 amino acids. V trimming: 1 base; J trimming: 4 bases; junction bases outside the gene matches: 4. Here the CDR3 reads CASSQAASGRPDTQYF. For the CDR3, the DNA is TGTGCCAGCAGCCAAGCGGCTAGCGGGAGGCCAGATACGCAGTATTTT.

This clone appeared once. CDR3 nucleotides: TGTGCCAGCAGTGAGGGCTTTGGACAGGCCGCCTACAATGAGCAGTTCTTC. It specifies CASSEGFGQAAYNEQFF. The V gene is TRBV6-1, the J gene TRBJ2-1, with 7 bases that match TRBD1. Trimming took 3 bases from V and 2 from J; bases not matched to a gene: 10. Germline CDR1 is MNHNS and CDR2 is SASEGT. CDR3 size: 17 residues.

J is TRBJ2-2 and V is TRBV7-8; 7 bases are shared with TRBD1. V gave up 3 bases and J gave up 4 bases; unmatched junction bases: 11. Per the germline V gene, CDR1 is SGHVS and CDR2 is FQNEAQ. This CDR3 is 17 amino acids long. The CDR3 DNA follows: TGTGCCAGCAGCTTTGAGCCCGACAGGGTGGGCACCGGGGAGCTGTTTTTT. Translated: CASSFEPDRVGTGELFF.

V gene TRBV7-2 combines with J gene TRBJ2-1; TRBD1 aligns across 10 bases. The ends lost 2 bases at V and 6 bases at J; junction bases unmatched: 4. Per germline, CDR1 SGHTA and CDR2 FQGNSA. This CDR3 is built from 15 residues. CDR3 loop: CASSLTWTGGNEQFF. Here the CDR3 DNA reads TGTGCCAGCAGCTTAACGTGGACAGGGGGCAATGAGCAGTTCTTC.

CDR3 DNA sequence: TGTGCCAGCAGCCCCGGGACTAGCGTATACAATGAGCAGTTCTTC. It yields the protein CASSPGTSVYNEQFF. This chain connects TRBV7-3 to TRBJ2-1, with 10 bases matching TRBD2. V shed 5 bases, J shed 4 bases, and the junction held 5 bases outside the gene matches. The CDR3 consists of 15 residues. CDR1 and CDR2 from the germline V gene are SGHTA and FQGTGA.

This clone was observed a handful of times. This chain joins TRBV6-1 and TRBJ2-2, with D perhaps matching TRBD1 (5 bases). The V gene's germline CDR1 is MNHNS and CDR2 SASEGT. Trimming took 1 base from V and 7 from J, leaving 13 bases between them. The CDR3 is 15 residues long. The chain's CDR3 is CASSEGRVVGGELFF. The CDR3, as DNA: TGTGCCAGCAGTGAAGGCAGGGTGGTAGGCGGGGAGCTGTTTTTT.

J is TRBJ2-7 and V is TRBV9; a possible D gene is TRBD1 (6 bases). V gave up 3 bases and J gave up 1 base, with 14 bases separating them. Germline V gene sequence: CDR1 SGDLS, CDR2 YYNGEE. The CDR3 loop spans 15 amino acids. In DNA, the CDR3 is TGTGCCAGCAGCGCCGGACAGCAGTATTCCTACGAGCAGTACTTC. This codes for CASSAGQQYSYEQYF.

In DNA form, the CDR3 reads TGTGCCAGCAGCTTAGGTCACAAAGCTGCGGACACTGAAGCTTTCTTT. Its translation is CASSLGHKAADTEAFF. This chain joins TRBV11-3 and TRBJ1-1, with unresolved D. From germline, CDR1 is SGHNT and CDR2 YENEEA. V was clipped by 1 base and J by 3 bases, with 15 bases between them. The length of the CDR3 is 16 residues.

This clone was observed a handful of times. CDR3 DNA: TGCAGCGTTGGGGGGACAGGTCGCGAGCAGTACTTC. Translated, it gives CSVGGTGREQYF. The chain combines TRBV29-1 with TRBJ2-7; 8 positions match TRBD1. With V trimmed by 4 bases and J by 6 bases, 5 bases remained unmatched. CDR3 length: 12 amino acids. CDR1 and CDR2 (germline): SQVTM, ANQGSEA.

This chain connects TRBV28 to TRBJ2-3; D is perhaps TRBD1 (7 bases). From germline, CDR1 is MDHEN and CDR2 SYDVKM. This CDR3 is 15 amino acids long. V was pared by 4 bases and J by 1 base, with 12 bases between. This chain's CDR3 is CASSYAGGRTDTQYF. CDR3 sequence (DNA): TGTGCCAGCAGTTACGCAGGGGGGCGCACAGATACGCAGTATTTT. Combining the CDR3 with reference TRBV28 and TRBJ2-3 gives the whole variable domain DVKVTQSSRYLVKRTGEKVFLECVQDMDHENMFWYRQDPGLGLRLIYFSYDVKMKEKGDIPEGYSVSREKKERFSLILESASTNQTSMYLCASSYAGGRTDTQYFGPGTRLTVL.

This clone was detected only a few times. V usage is TRBV5-1 and J usage is TRBJ1-1; D uncertain. Germline V CDR1 and CDR2: SGHRS, YFSETQ. This CDR3 is 14 amino acids long. V was clipped by 0 bases and J by 11 bases, with 17 bases between them. The CDR3 sequence: CASSLDGSRSGAFF. The DNA of the CDR3 is TGCGCCAGCAGCTTGGACGGTAGCCGGAGCGGGGCTTTCTTT.

This chain connects TRBV29-1 to TRBJ2-1; 7 bases map to TRBD2. The germline CDR1 and CDR2 sequences are SQVTM and ANQGSEA. This CDR3 is built from 11 residues. Germline trimming cut 1 base from V and 16 bases from J; bases unmatched to any gene: 7. CDR3 bases: TGCAGCGTTGAAGGCCGGGAGGTCTATTTCTTC. This codes for CSVEGREVYFF.

This clone was detected once. The V call is TRBV7-3, the J call TRBJ2-1; 7 positions agree with TRBD1. Unmatched junction bases numbered 10, after V lost 5 bases and J lost 0 bases. This CDR3 has 17 residues. The V gene's germline CDR1 is SGHTA and CDR2 FQGTGA. CDR3 residues: CASSPTGARSSYNEQFF. For the CDR3, the DNA is TGTGCCAGCAGCCCAACAGGGGCCCGGAGCTCCTACAATGAGCAGTTCTTC. The full variable domain, its missing parts supplied by reference TRBV7-3 and TRBJ2-1, is GAGVSQTPSNKVTEKGKYVELRCDPISGHTALYWYRQSLGQGPEFLIYFQGTGAADDSGLPNDRFFAVRPEGSVSTLKIQRTERGDSAVYLCASSPTGARSSYNEQFFGPGTRLTVL.

The rearrangement links TRBV19 to TRBJ1-5, with D perhaps matching TRBD1 (5 bases). The V end was cut by 7 bases, the J end by 3 bases, with 13 bases between. The CDR3 extends over 14 amino acids. In germline, CDR1 is LNHDA, CDR2 SQIVND (reference sequence). The CDR3: CASKGRVLNQPQHF. For the CDR3, the DNA is TGTGCCAGTAAAGGCAGGGTCCTCAATCAGCCCCAGCATTTT.

This clone showed up just once. The chain couples TRBV29-1 to TRBJ2-1, with D perhaps matching TRBD2 (7 bases). Trimming took 7 bases from V and 0 from J, leaving 16 bases between them. In germline, CDR1 is SQVTM, CDR2 ANQGSEA. The CDR3 consists of 15 residues. In DNA, the CDR3 is TGCAGCGCCGAGGGGGGGGCGGCCTCCTACAATGAGCAGTTCTTC. The encoded protein is CSAEGGAASYNEQFF.

The rearrangement uses TRBV19 and TRBJ2-7; weak D call: TRBD2 (6 bases). With 9 bases removed from V and 1 base from J, the gap between germline ends came to 13 bases. This CDR3 comprises 13 residues. Germline V lookup: CDR1 LNHDA, CDR2 SQIVND (reference sequence). The CDR3 protein is CARPGLASYEQYF. In DNA, the CDR3 is TGTGCCAGGCCGGGACTGGCTTCCTACGAGCAGTACTTC.

The chain employs TRBV9 and TRBJ2-7; D ambiguous. The CDR3 has 14 residues. V was trimmed by 0 bases and J by 4 bases, leaving 11 bases between them. Germline CDR1 reads SGDLS; CDR2 reads YYNGEE. In DNA form, the CDR3 reads TGTGCCAGCAGCGTAGGGTGGCTGAGGTACGAGCAGTACTTC. Translating it yields CASSVGWLRYEQYF.

The sample holds a few counts of this clone. The V gene is TRBV6-2 or TRBV6-3, the J gene TRBJ2-7, with TRBD2 as a possible D gene (8 bases). Germline CDR1 is MNHEY and CDR2 is SVGEGT. This CDR3 contains 19 residues. V was cut by 4 bases and J by 1 base, with 26 bases left in between. CDR3 residues: CASSFPMTGKLAVSYEQYF. As DNA, the CDR3 is TGTGCCAGCAGTTTTCCGATGACAGGGAAACTAGCGGTATCCTACGAGCAGTACTTC.

V gene TRBV6-2 or TRBV6-3 combines with J gene TRBJ2-3; 14 nucleotides match TRBD2. Unmatched junction bases numbered 6, after V lost 6 bases and J lost 1 base. Germline-derived CDR1 and CDR2 are MNHEY and SVGEGT. CDR3 length: 17 residues. The CDR3 reads CASSPRGLAGGTDTQYF. CDR3 bases: TGTGCCAGCAGCCCCAGGGGACTAGCGGGAGGCACAGATACGCAGTATTTT.